This T cell receptor beta chain appears in the sequencing data of a study of T cells in Graves' hyperthyroidism and ophthalmopathy. Study-wide findings and caveats: In the blood, most expanded thyroid clonotypes above 0.001 appeared as well.

The CDR3 is 13 residues long. Trimming cost V 7 bases and J 4 bases, with 12 bases left between them. The germline CDR1 and CDR2 sequences are KGHDR and SFDVKD. TCR beta CDR3 regions were amplified from RNA transcripts. First-round RT-PCR of the TCR CDR3 relied on the HTBI primer set. A single record per CDR3 protein comes from TCRdb applying MiXCR to the multiplex PCR reads. The table shows approximately 400,000 distinct CDR3 sequences, with around a sixth occurring only once. This clonotype showed up many times. Antigen unknown. The sequence derives from a man aged 18-30 years with Graves' ophthalmopathy. This rearrangement joins TRBV24-1 to TRBJ1-1; D call uncertain. The source material was blood. The CDR3 here is CATRDWTATEAFF. Here the CDR3 DNA reads TGTGCCACCAGAGACTGGACGGCCACTGAAGCTTTCTTT.